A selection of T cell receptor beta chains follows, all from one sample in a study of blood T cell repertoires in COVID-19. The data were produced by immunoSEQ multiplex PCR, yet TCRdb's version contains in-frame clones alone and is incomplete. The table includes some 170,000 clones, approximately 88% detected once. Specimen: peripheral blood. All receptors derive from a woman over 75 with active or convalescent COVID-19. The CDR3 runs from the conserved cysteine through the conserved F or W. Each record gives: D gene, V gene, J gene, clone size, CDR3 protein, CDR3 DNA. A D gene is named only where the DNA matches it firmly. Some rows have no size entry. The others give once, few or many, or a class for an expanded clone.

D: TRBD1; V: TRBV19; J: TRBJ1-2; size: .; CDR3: CASSIRTGPSNYGYTF; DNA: TGTGCCAGTAGTATCCGGACAGGGCCTTCTAACTATGGCTACACCTTC
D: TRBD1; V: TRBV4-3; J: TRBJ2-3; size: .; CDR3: CASSLRTGDTQYF; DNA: TGCGCCAGCAGCTTACGGACAGGGGATACGCAGTATTTT
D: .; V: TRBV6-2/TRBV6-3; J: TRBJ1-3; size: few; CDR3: CASSPHGGDRRNTIYF; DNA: TGTGCCAGCAGCCCCCACGGGGGAGATAGAAGAAACACCATATATTTT
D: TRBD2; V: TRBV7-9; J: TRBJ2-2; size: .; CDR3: CASSPGGPGTGELFF; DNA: TGTGCCAGCAGCCCGGGGGGGCCGGGCACCGGGGAGCTGTTTTTT
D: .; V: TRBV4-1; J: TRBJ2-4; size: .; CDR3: CASSQEVAKELAKNIQYF; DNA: TGCGCCAGCAGCCAAGAAGTGGCGAAGGAGCTAGCCAAAAACATTCAGTACTTC
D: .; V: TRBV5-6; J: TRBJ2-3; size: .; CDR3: CASSLYREKVDTQYF; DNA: TGTGCCAGCAGCCTTTACAGGGAAAAGGTAGATACGCAGTATTTT
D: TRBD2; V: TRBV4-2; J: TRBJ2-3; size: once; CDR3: CASSPRLLAGGRSSTDTQYF; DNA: TGTGCCAGCAGCCCCCGATTACTAGCGGGGGGCCGGTCTAGCACAGATACGCAGTATTTT
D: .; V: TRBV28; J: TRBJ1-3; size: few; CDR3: CASRRQTGNTIYF; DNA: TGTGCCAGCAGGCGGCAGACTGGAAACACCATATATTTT
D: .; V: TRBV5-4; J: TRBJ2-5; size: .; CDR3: CASSFAGGADRYQETQYF; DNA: TGTGCCAGCAGCTTCGCTGGGGGGGCAGACCGGTACCAAGAGACCCAGTACTTC
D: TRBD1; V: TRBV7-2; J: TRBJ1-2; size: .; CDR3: CASSYPGTASYGYTF; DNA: TGTGCCAGCAGCTACCCCGGGACAGCATCCTATGGCTACACCTTC
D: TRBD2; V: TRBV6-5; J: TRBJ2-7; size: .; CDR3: CASSYAAGPYEQYF; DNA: TGTGCCAGCAGTTACGCAGCGGGACCCTACGAGCAGTACTTC
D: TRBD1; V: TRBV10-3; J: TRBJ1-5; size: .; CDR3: CAISETGERQPQHF; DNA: TGTGCCATCAGTGAGACAGGGGAGAGGCAGCCCCAGCATTTT
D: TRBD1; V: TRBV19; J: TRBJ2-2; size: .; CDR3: CASSTGQGMGTGELFF; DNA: TGTGCCAGTAGTACCGGACAGGGAATGGGGACCGGGGAGCTGTTTTTT
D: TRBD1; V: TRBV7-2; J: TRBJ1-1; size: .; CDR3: CASSFPQGASVTEAFF; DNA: TGTGCCAGCAGCTTTCCACAGGGGGCCTCGGTCACTGAAGCTTTCTTT
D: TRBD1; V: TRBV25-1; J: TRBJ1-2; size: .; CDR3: CASSAGQGLYGYTF; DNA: TGTGCCAGCAGTGCCGGACAGGGGCTGTATGGCTACACCTTC
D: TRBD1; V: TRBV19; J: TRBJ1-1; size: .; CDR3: CASSIGQGPTEAFF; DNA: TGTGCCAGTAGCATCGGACAGGGACCCACTGAAGCTTTCTTT
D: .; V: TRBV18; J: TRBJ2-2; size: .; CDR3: CASSVSGTNTGELFF; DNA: TGTGCCAGCTCAGTTTCGGGTACGAACACCGGGGAGCTGTTTTTT
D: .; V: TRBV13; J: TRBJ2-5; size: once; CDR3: CASSRAGQMVLETQYF; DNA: TGTGCCAGCAGCCGTGCTGGGCAGATGGTATTGGAGACCCAGTACTTC
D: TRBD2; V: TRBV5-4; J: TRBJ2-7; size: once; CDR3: CASSFSTSGVGEQYF; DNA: TGTGCCAGCAGCTTCTCGACTAGCGGTGTTGGTGAGCAGTACTTC
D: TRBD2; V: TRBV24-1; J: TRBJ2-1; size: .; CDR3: CATSDIAGTYNEQFF; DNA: TGTGCCACCAGTGATATAGCGGGGACGTACAATGAGCAGTTCTTC
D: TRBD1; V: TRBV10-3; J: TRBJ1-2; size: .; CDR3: CAIREGQGEDYGYTF; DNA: TGTGCCATCAGAGAAGGACAGGGGGAGGACTATGGCTACACCTTC
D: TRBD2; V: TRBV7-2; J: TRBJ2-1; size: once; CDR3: CASSLGLAGGHNEQFF; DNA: TGTGCCAGCAGCTTAGGACTAGCGGGGGGTCACAATGAGCAGTTCTTC
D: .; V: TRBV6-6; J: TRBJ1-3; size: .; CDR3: CASTLPRSGNTIYF; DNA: TGTGCCAGCACCCTACCTCGTTCTGGAAACACCATATATTTT
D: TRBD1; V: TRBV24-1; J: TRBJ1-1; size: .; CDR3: CATSDLGGHRTGGLSGRTEAFF; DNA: TGTGCCACCAGTGATTTGGGGGGGCACCGGACAGGTGGTCTCTCGGGAAGGACTGAAGCTTTCTTT
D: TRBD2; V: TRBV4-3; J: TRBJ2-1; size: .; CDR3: CASSQGRAGWMSSYNEQFF; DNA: TGCGCCAGCAGCCAAGGGAGAGCGGGGTGGATGAGCTCCTACAATGAGCAGTTCTTC
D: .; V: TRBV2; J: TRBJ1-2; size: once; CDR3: CASSVQGEGGYTF; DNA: TGTGCCAGCAGTGTACAGGGTGAAGGAGGCTACACCTTC
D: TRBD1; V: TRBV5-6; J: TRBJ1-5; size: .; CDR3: CASTLGGHSNQPQHF; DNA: TGTGCCAGCACCCTAGGGGGCCATAGCAATCAGCCCCAGCATTTT
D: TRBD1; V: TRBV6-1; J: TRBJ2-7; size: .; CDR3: CASSEAVPGQGIDEQYF; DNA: TGTGCCAGCAGTGAAGCGGTACCGGGACAGGGGATCGACGAGCAGTACTTC
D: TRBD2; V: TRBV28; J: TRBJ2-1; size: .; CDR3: CASRPGTSGHEQFF; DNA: TGTGCCAGCAGACCCGGGACTAGCGGGCATGAGCAGTTCTTC
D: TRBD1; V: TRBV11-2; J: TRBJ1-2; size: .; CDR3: CASSLLGTGNYGYTF; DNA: TGTGCCAGCAGCCTCCTTGGGACAGGGAACTATGGCTACACCTTC
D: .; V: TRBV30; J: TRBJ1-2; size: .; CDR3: CAWSTGISYGYTF; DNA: TGTGCCTGGAGTACAGGGATAAGCTATGGCTACACCTTC
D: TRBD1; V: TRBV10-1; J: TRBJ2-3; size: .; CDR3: CASSDWDRGTDTQYF; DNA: TGCGCCAGCTCTGACTGGGACAGGGGAACAGATACGCAGTATTTT
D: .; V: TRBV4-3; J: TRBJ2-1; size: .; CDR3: CASSQDGQGVFNEQFF; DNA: TGCGCCAGCAGCCAAGATGGGCAGGGCGTTTTCAATGAGCAGTTCTTC
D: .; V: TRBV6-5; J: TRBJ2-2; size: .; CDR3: CASSYTGKGAGELFF; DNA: TGTGCCAGCAGTTACACGGGGAAGGGGGCCGGGGAGCTGTTTTTT
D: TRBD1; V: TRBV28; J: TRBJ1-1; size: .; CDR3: CASSFPGQQNTEAFF; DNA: TGTGCCAGCAGTTTCCCGGGACAGCAGAACACTGAAGCTTTCTTT
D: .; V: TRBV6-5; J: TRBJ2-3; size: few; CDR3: CATLVRGRPDTQYF; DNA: TGTGCCACCCTCGTAAGAGGCCGGCCAGATACGCAGTATTTT
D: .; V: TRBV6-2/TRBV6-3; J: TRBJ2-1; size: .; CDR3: CASSSQGGYNEQFF; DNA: TGTGCCAGCAGTTCACAGGGGGGGTACAATGAGCAGTTCTTC
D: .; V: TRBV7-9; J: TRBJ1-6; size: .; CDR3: CASSSPGGGHNSPLHF; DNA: TGTGCCAGCAGCAGCCCGGGGGGGGGCCATAATTCACCCCTCCACTTT
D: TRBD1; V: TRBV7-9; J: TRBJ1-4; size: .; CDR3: CASSFPTGLGEKLFF; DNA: TGTGCCAGCAGCTTCCCGACAGGGTTGGGGGAAAAACTGTTTTTT
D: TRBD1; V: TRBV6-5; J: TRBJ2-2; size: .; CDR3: CASSYQNRGPGELFF; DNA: TGTGCCAGCAGTTACCAAAACAGGGGACCCGGGGAGCTGTTTTTT
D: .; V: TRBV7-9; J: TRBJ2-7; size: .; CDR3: CASSLGQNPDEQYF; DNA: TGTGCCAGCAGCTTAGGGCAGAATCCCGACGAGCAGTACTTC